Listed below are T cell receptor beta chains from one sample, sequenced in a study of cytomegalovirus exposure and HLA in healthy donors. Clones were read by immunoSEQ multiplex PCR, and TCRdb kept only the in-frame ones, dropping some. The data show fewer than 200,000 clones, 85% seen once. The sample consisted of PBMCs. The receptors derive from a man aged 18 to 35 in good health and CMV-seropositive. Each CDR3 is given with its conserved first and last residue. A D gene is named only where the DNA matches it firmly. Rows give clone size only sometimes, using once, few, many, or a class for an expanded clone.

>TRBD2|TRBV2|13|TRBJ2-1|.
TGTGCCAGCAGCGGGACTAGTGGGAATGAGCAGTTCTTC
CASSGTSGNEQFF
>.|TRBV5-5|14|TRBJ1-1|once
TGTGCCAGCAGCTTACAGGCGTCGAGCACTGAAGCTTTCTTT
CASSLQASSTEAFF
>.|TRBV19|13|TRBJ2-1|.
TGTGCCAGTAGCTTGTTCTCCTACAATGAGCAGTTCTTC
CASSLFSYNEQFF
>.|TRBV18|14|TRBJ2-2|.
TGTGCCAGCTCACCACCGAGGGAGACCGGGGAGCTGTTTTTT
CASSPPRETGELFF
>.|TRBV15|13|TRBJ1-3|.
TGTGCCACCAGCATTCAGGGTGGAGACACCATATATTTT
CATSIQGGDTIYF
>TRBD1|TRBV9|13|TRBJ1-1|.
TGTGCCAGCAGTCGTCAGGGGGACACTGAAGCTTTCTTT
CASSRQGDTEAFF
>TRBD1|TRBV28|18|TRBJ1-5|.
TGTGCCAGCAGTTCCTCACCGGGACAGGGGATCCCGAGTCAGCCCCAGCATTTT
CASSSSPGQGIPSQPQHF
>TRBD2|TRBV27|16|TRBJ2-1|.
TGTGCCAGCAGTTCTGGACTAGCGGGGGGGCGGAGGGAGCAGTTCTTC
CASSSGLAGGRREQFF
>TRBD1|TRBV28|14|TRBJ1-3|.
TGTGCCAGCAGGACAGGGAGCTCTGGAAACACCATATATTTT
CASRTGSSGNTIYF
>.|TRBV6-1|13|TRBJ2-2|once
TGTGCCAGCCCCGACTTCAACACCGGGGAGCTGTTTTTT
CASPDFNTGELFF
>TRBD1|TRBV19|14|TRBJ2-7|.
TGTGCCAGTAGTAAGGGGACAGGGTTCTACGAGCAGTACTTC
CASSKGTGFYEQYF
>.|TRBV6-5|15|TRBJ1-1|once
TGTGCCAGCAGAACGACCGGGACATACAACACTGAAGCTTTCTTT
CASRTTGTYNTEAFF
>TRBD1|TRBV5-8|16|TRBJ1-2|.
TGTGCCAGCAGCGCGGGACAGTTTCGGGCTTCCGCGGGCTACACCTTC
CASSAGQFRASAGYTF
>.|TRBV9|13|TRBJ2-3|.
TGTGCCAGCAGTTCACAGAGCACAGATACGCAGTATTTT
CASSSQSTDTQYF
>.|TRBV6-1|14|TRBJ1-1|.
TGTGCCAGCAGGAGACAGGAGGCGTACACTGAAGCTTTCTTT
CASRRQEAYTEAFF
>.|TRBV6-1|11|TRBJ2-1|.
TGTGCCAGCAGTGAAGTATTTGAGCAGTTCTTC
CASSEVFEQFF
>TRBD1|TRBV10-3|15|TRBJ2-7|.
TGTGCCATCAGTGAAAGACAGGGAGAAGCGAACGAGCAGTACTTC
CAISERQGEANEQYF
>TRBD1|TRBV4-1|16|TRBJ2-7|.
TGCGCCAGCAGCCAAGAGAAGCGAGGGGGCGTTTACGAGCAGTACTTC
CASSQEKRGGVYEQYF
>TRBD1|TRBV6-1|15|TRBJ1-5|.
TGTGCCACCCTCTTTGACAGGGGACAAAATCAGCCCCAGCATTTT
CATLFDRGQNQPQHF
>TRBD1|TRBV9|15|TRBJ2-5|.
TGTGCCAGCAGCTCTGGGGGACAGGGCCAAGAGACCCAGTACTTC
CASSSGGQGQETQYF
>TRBD2|TRBV5-1|17|TRBJ2-1|.
TGCGCCAGCAGCTTGCGTGTGACTAGCGGGAACCGGGATGAGCAGTTCTTC
CASSLRVTSGNRDEQFF
>TRBD2|TRBV4-2|17|TRBJ2-3|once
TGTGCCAGCAGCCAAGATCTCCGACTAGCGGGAGGAGATACGCAGTATTTT
CASSQDLRLAGGDTQYF
>TRBD1|TRBV6-5|14|TRBJ2-7|.
TGTGCCAGCAGTCGGGACAGGGGATCGGGGGAGCAGTACTTC
CASSRDRGSGEQYF
>TRBD1|TRBV6-6|14|TRBJ1-2|.
TGTGCCAGCAACACATACAGGGGTTCGGGTGGCTACACCTTC
CASNTYRGSGGYTF
>.|TRBV7-2|12|TRBJ1-4|.
TGTGCCAGCAGCTTACCCGGTGAAAAACTGTTTTTT
CASSLPGEKLFF
>.|TRBV5-1|18|TRBJ2-3|once
TGCGCCAGCAGTCGTGCGGACAGCTCACGTCCTTACACAGATACGCAGTATTTT
CASSRADSSRPYTDTQYF
>.|TRBV18|16|TRBJ2-2|few
TGTGCCAGCTCACCAAGTTACAGGGGAGGCACCGGGGAGCTGTTTTTT
CASSPSYRGGTGELFF
>.|TRBV2|13|TRBJ2-7|.
TGTGCCAGCAGTGAAGTCAGATCCTACGAGCAGTACTTC
CASSEVRSYEQYF
>TRBD2|TRBV2|16|TRBJ2-1|.
TGTGCCAGCAGTGTAAGGACTAGCGGTACTTACAATGAGCAGTTCTTC
CASSVRTSGTYNEQFF
>TRBD2|TRBV2|14|TRBJ2-7|.
TGTGCCAGCAGTCGCGGGAGGAACTCCTACGAGCAGTACTTC
CASSRGRNSYEQYF
>TRBD2|TRBV5-1|15|TRBJ2-7|.
TGCGCCAGCAGTTATAGGACTAGCGGGGCCTACGAGCAGTACTTC
CASSYRTSGAYEQYF
>.|TRBV29-1|13|TRBJ1-1|.
TGCAGCGTTGAAGACTTAGACGGGACTTTGGCTTTCTTT
CSVEDLDGTLAFF
>TRBD2|TRBV30|17|TRBJ2-1|.
TGTGCCTGGCGCCTGCAATTAGCGGGAGGGCCGGGCAATGAGCAGTTCTTC
CAWRLQLAGGPGNEQFF
>TRBD2|TRBV6-4|15|TRBJ2-3|.
TGTGCCAGCAGTGAGGGGACTAGCGGGACAGATACGCAGTATTTT
CASSEGTSGTDTQYF
>TRBD1|TRBV28|14|TRBJ2-7|.
TGTGCCAGCATCCTGGGACAGGGTGCTTACGAGCAGTACTTC
CASILGQGAYEQYF
>.|TRBV27|14|TRBJ1-5|.
TGTGCCAGCAGTTTATGGGCTAGGGGGCAGCCCCAGCATTTT
CASSLWARGQPQHF
>TRBD1|TRBV6-1|12|TRBJ1-2|.
TGTGCCAGCAGTGGGGACAGTGGGACGTACACCTTC
CASSGDSGTYTF
>.|TRBV28|13|TRBJ1-5|few
TGTGCCAGCCTCTCGGGGGGCAATCAGCCCCAGCATTTT
CASLSGGNQPQHF
>.|TRBV6-1|15|TRBJ1-1|.
TGTGCCAGCATCGGGGCAGGGGTGAGAAGGACTGAAGCTTTCTTT
CASIGAGVRRTEAFF